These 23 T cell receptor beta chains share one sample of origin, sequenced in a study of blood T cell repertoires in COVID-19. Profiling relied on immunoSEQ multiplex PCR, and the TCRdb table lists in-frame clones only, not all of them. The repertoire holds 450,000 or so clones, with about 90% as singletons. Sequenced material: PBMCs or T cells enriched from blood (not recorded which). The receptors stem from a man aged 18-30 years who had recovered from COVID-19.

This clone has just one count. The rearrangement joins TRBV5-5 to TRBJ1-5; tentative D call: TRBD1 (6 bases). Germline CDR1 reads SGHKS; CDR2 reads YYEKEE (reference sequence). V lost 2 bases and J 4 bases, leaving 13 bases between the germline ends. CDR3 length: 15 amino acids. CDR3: CASSFRTETNQPQHF. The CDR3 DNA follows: TGTGCCAGCAGCTTCCGGACAGAGACAAATCAGCCCCAGCATTTT.

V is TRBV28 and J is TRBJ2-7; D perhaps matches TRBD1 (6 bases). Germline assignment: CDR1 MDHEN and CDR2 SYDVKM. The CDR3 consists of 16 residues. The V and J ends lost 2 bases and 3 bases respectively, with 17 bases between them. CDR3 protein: CASSLLFRGLGYEQYF. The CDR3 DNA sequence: TGTGCCAGCAGTTTACTCTTCAGGGGCCTGGGCTACGAGCAGTACTTC.

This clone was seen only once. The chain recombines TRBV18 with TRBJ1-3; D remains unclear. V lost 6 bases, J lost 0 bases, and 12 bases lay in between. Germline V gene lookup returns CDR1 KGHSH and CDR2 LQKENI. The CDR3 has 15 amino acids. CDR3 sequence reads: CASSPSPSSGNTIYF. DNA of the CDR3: TGTGCCAGCTCCCCATCCCCTTCCTCTGGAAACACCATATATTTT.

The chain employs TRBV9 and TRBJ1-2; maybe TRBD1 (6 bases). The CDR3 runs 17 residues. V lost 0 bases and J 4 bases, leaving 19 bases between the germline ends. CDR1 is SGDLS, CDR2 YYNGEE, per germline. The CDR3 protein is CASSVDPWTASGYGYTF. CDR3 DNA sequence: TGTGCCAGCAGCGTAGACCCATGGACAGCGAGCGGCTATGGCTACACCTTC.

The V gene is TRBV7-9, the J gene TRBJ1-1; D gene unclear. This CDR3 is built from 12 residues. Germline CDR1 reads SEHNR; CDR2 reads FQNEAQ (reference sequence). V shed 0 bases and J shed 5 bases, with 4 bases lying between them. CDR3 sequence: CASSLAETEAFF. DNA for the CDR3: TGTGCCAGCAGCTTAGCGGAGACTGAAGCTTTCTTT.

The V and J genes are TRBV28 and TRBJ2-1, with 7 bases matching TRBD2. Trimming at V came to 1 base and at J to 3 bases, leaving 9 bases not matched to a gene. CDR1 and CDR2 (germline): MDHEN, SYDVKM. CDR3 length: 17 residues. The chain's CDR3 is CASSLLGEGGGYNEQFF. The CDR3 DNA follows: TGTGCCAGCAGTTTATTAGGGGAGGGCGGGGGCTACAATGAGCAGTTCTTC.

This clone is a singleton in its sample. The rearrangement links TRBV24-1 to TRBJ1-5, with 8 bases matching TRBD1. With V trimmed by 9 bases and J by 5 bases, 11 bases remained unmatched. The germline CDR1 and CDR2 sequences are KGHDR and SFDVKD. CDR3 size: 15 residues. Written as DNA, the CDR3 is TGTGCCACCGCCGCGCCGGGACAGGACGATCAGCCCCAGCATTTT. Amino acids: CATAAPGQDDQPQHF.

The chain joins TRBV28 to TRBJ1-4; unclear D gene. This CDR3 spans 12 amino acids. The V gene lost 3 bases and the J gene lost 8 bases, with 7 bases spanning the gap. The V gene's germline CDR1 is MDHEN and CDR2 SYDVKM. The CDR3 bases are TGTGCCAGCAGTTTTGTTTCAGAAAAACTGTTTTTT. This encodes CASSFVSEKLFF.

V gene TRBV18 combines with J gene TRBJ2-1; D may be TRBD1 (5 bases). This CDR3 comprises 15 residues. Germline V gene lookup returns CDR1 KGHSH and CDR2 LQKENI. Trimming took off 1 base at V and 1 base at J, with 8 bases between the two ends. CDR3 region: CASSPRQGSYNEQFF. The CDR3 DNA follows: TGTGCCAGCTCACCACGGCAGGGTTCCTACAATGAGCAGTTCTTC.

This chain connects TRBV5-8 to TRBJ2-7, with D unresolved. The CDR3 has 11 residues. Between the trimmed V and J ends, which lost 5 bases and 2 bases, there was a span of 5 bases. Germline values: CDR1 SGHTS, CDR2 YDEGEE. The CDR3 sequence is CASRAAYEQYF. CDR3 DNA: TGTGCCAGCAGGGCGGCCTACGAGCAGTACTTC.

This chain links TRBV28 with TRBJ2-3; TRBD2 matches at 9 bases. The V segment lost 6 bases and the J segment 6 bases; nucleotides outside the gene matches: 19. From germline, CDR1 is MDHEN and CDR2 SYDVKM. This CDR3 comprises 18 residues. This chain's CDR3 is CASSQFEGSGRLSDTQYF. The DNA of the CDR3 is TGTGCCAGCAGCCAGTTCGAGGGTAGCGGGAGACTGTCGGATACGCAGTATTTT.

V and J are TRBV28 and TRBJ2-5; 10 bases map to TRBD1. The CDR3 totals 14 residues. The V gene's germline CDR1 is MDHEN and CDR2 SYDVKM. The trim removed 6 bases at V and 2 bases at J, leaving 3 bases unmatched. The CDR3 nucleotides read TGTGCCAGCAGCCTGGACAGGGGGCAAGAGACCCAGTACTTC. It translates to CASSLDRGQETQYF.

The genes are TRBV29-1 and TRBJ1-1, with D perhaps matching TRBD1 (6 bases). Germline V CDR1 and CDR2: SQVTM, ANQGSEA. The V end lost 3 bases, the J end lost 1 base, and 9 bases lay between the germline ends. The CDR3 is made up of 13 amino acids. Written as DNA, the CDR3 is TGCAGCGTTGACCAGGGGAAGAACACTGAAGCTTTCTTT. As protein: CSVDQGKNTEAFF.

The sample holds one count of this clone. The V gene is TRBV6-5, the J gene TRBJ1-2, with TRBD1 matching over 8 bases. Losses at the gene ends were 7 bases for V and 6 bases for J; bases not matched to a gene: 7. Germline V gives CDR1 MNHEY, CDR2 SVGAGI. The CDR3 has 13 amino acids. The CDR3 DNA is TGTGCCAGCAATGCCAGACAGGGGCATGGCTACACCTTC. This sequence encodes CASNARQGHGYTF.

CDR3 loop: CASSSRTGNGYTF. The CDR3 nucleotides are TGTGCCAGCAGCTCCAGGACAGGCAATGGCTACACCTTC. The chain is built from TRBV11-3 and TRBJ1-2; 7 bases align to TRBD1. The CDR3 is 13 amino acids. V lost 4 bases, J lost 6 bases, and 5 bases stayed unmatched. Germline loops: CDR1 SGHNT, CDR2 YENEEA. Together with reference TRBV11-3 and TRBJ1-2, the CDR3 gives the full variable domain: EAGVVQSPRYKIIEKKQPVAFWCNPISGHNTLYWYLQNLGQGPELLIRYENEEAVDDSQLPKDRFSAERLKGVDSTLKIQPAELGDSAVYLCASSSRTGNGYTFGSGTRLTVV.

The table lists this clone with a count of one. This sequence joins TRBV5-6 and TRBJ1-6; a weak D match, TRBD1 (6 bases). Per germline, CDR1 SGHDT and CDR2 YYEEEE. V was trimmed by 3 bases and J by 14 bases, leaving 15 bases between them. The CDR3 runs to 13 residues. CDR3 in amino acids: CASSYNRVRTLHF. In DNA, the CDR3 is TGTGCCAGCAGCTACAACAGGGTGAGAACCCTCCACTTT.

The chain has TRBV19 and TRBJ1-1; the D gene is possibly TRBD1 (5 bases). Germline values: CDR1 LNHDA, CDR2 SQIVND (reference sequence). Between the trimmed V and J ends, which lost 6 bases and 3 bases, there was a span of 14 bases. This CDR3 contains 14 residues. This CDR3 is CASRGEAGDTEAFF. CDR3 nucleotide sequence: TGTGCCAGTAGAGGGGAGGCTGGGGACACTGAAGCTTTCTTT.

CDR3 amino acids: CASSEGDRGSHGYTF. DNA for the CDR3: TGTGCCAGCAGTGAAGGGGACAGGGGTTCCCATGGCTACACCTTC. This chain joins TRBV6-1 and TRBJ1-2; 10 nucleotides agree with TRBD1. Losses at the gene ends were 1 base for V and 6 bases for J; bases not matched to a gene: 5. The CDR3 extends over 15 amino acids. Looked up from germline, CDR1 is MNHNS and CDR2 is SASEGT.

CDR3 sequence reads: CASSPIGQGNYGYTF. CDR3 sequence (DNA): TGTGCCAGCAGCCCTATCGGACAGGGGAACTATGGCTACACCTTC. The rearrangement joins TRBV5-4 to TRBJ1-2; 9 bases are a match to TRBD1. CDR1 is SGHNT and CDR2 is YYREEE in the germline V gene (reference sequence). This CDR3 comprises 15 residues. V trimming: 4 bases; J trimming: 2 bases; junction bases outside the gene matches: 6.

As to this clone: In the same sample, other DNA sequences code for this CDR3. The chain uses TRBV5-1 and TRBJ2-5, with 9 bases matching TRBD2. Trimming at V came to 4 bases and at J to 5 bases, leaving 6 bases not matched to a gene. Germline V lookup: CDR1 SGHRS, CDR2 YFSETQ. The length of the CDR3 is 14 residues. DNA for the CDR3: TGCGCCAGCAGCCCGGGACTAGCCCGGGAGACCCAGTACTTC. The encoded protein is CASSPGLARETQYF.

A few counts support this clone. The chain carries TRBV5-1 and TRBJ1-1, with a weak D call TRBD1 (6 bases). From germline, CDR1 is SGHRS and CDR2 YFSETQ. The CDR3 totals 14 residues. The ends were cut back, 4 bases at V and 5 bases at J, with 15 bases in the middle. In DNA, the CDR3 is TGCGCCAGCAGCGCCGAACAGGGAAGGACTGAAGCTTTCTTT. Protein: CASSAEQGRTEAFF.

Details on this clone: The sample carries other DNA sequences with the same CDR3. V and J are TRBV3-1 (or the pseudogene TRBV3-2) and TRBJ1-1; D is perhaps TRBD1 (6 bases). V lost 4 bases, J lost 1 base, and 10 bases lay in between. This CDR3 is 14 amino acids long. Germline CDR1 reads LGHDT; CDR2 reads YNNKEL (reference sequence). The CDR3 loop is CASSLGAGNTEAFF. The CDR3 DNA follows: TGTGCCAGCAGCCTGGGGGCAGGGAACACTGAAGCTTTCTTT.

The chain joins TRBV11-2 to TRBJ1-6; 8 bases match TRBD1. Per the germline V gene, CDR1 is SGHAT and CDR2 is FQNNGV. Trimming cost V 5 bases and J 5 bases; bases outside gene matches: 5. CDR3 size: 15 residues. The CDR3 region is CASSPKTGDNSPLHF. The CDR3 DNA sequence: TGTGCCAGCAGCCCCAAGACAGGGGATAATTCACCCCTCCACTTT.